This entry describes one T cell receptor beta chain. Libraries were prepared by immunoSEQ multiplex PCR; TCRdb keeps only in-frame clonotypes and omits some of them. The sample consists of roughly 50,000 clones, roughly nine tenths of them appearing once. CDR1 is SQVTM, CDR2 ANQGSEA, per germline. The germline V and J ends were trimmed by 6 bases and 7 bases, with 9 bases remaining between them. There are 10 residues in the CDR3. The data were taken from a study of T cell changes during pregnancy in multiple sclerosis. This clonotype was obtained from a female donor with multiple sclerosis, enrolled in a pregnancy study. The sequences come from CD8+ T cells from peripheral blood mononuclear cells, collected in the second trimester of pregnancy. The chain uses TRBV29-1 and TRBJ1-1, with no clear D. CDR3 residues: CSVLSDEAFF. The CDR3, as DNA: TGCAGCGTCCTCAGTGATGAAGCTTTCTTT.